These 10 T cell receptor beta chains were all obtained from the same sample, sequenced in a study of graft-versus-host responses after intestinal transplantation. The data were produced by immunoSEQ multiplex PCR, yet TCRdb's version contains in-frame clones alone and is incomplete. The repertoire includes 7,000 to 8,000 clones, about 29% of them detected once, and around 4% sits in the top ten. Sequencing was performed on alloreactive CD4+ T cells from a mixed lymphocyte reaction culture, taken before transplantation. Subset indicated: CFSE-low proliferating T cells sorted from roughly six-day pre-transplant mixed lymphocyte reaction (GvH or HvG direction). The source of these receptors is a human patient who was an organ donor for intestinal transplantation.

The rearrangement uses TRBV29-1 and TRBJ1-2; no clear D gene. V lost 8 bases, J lost 4 bases, and 11 bases lay in between. This CDR3 has 11 amino acids. Germline lookup yields CDR1 SQVTM and CDR2 ANQGSEA. In DNA, the CDR3 is TGCAGCTCCCTTACCAGCTATGGCTACACCTTC. It specifies CSSLTSYGYTF.

This chain joins TRBV18 and TRBJ1-5, with D possibly matching TRBD1 (6 bases). This CDR3 has 13 amino acids. The germline V gene has CDR1 KGHSH and CDR2 LQKENI. Trimming left V 6 bases short and J 8 bases short, with 14 bases between. The CDR3 coding sequence is TGTGCCAGCTCCGACAGCCCAGGGGAGCCCCAGCATTTT. Translating it yields CASSDSPGEPQHF. Together with reference TRBV18 and TRBJ1-5, the CDR3 gives the full variable domain: NAGVMQNPRHLVRRRGQEARLRCSPMKGHSHVYWYRQLPEEGLKFMVYLQKENIIDESGMPKERFSAEFPKEGPSILRIQQVVRGDSAAYFCASSDSPGEPQHFGDGTRLSIL.

This clone is labeled medium-sized. This chain's CDR3 is CASRRGWSSTEAFF. The CDR3 DNA reads TGTGCCAGCAGACGGGGTTGGTCGAGCACTGAAGCTTTCTTT. The chain recombines TRBV6-5 with TRBJ1-1; D not certain. V shed 6 bases and J shed 4 bases, with 15 bases lying between them. The CDR3 sequence is 14 residues long. In germline, CDR1 is MNHEY, CDR2 SVGAGI.

V is TRBV16 and J is TRBJ2-7, with 15 positions matching TRBD2. The CDR3 totals 20 residues. CDR1 KGHSY and CDR2 FQNENV come from the germline V gene. The junction had 12 bases not matched to a gene; V was cut back by 2 bases and J by 1 base. For the CDR3, the DNA is TGTGCCAGCAGCCAACCGGGACTAGCGGGAGGAAGATCTATTTCCTACGAGCAGTACTTC. This translates into CASSQPGLAGGRSISYEQYF.

This clone was counted only a few times. This chain links TRBV28 with TRBJ1-3; weak D call: TRBD1 (5 bases). The germline V gene encodes CDR1 MDHEN and CDR2 SYDVKM. The CDR3 covers 14 residues. Trimming took off 5 bases at V and 1 base at J, with 9 bases between the two ends. CDR3 region: CASSTGGSGNTIYF. CDR3 in DNA: TGTGCCAGCAGTACCGGGGGTTCTGGAAACACCATATATTTT.

The rearrangement joins TRBV28 to TRBJ1-2; TRBD1 is a possible D gene (5 bases). The CDR3 spans 11 residues. V lost 7 bases, J lost 3 bases, and 6 bases lay in between. The V gene's germline CDR1 is MDHEN and CDR2 SYDVKM. In DNA, the CDR3 is TGTGCCAGCACAGGGCACTATGGCTACACCTTC. It is translated as CASTGHYGYTF.

The chain uses TRBV7-2 and TRBJ2-3; D is perhaps TRBD2 (5 bases). The V end was cut by 1 base, the J end by 3 bases, with 11 bases between. Per germline, CDR1 SGHTA and CDR2 FQGNSA. This CDR3 comprises 15 residues. For the CDR3, the DNA is TGTGCCAGCAGCTTAGAGCCGGGAAGGACAGATACGCAGTATTTT. Residues: CASSLEPGRTDTQYF.

J is TRBJ2-5 and V is TRBV4-3; 8 bases fit TRBD1. The CDR3 has 15 amino acids. The germline V gene has CDR1 LGHNA and CDR2 YSLEER. V gave up 4 bases and J gave up 4 bases; unmatched junction bases: 8. The DNA of the CDR3 is TGCGCCAGCAGCCCTGGACAGGGAAGGGGAGAGACCCAGTACTTC. Translation: CASSPGQGRGETQYF.

This clone was counted only a few times. This chain connects TRBV21-1 to TRBJ2-3; the table assigns TRBD2, which was not confirmed against the DNA. TRBV21-1 is reported as a pseudogene. The CDR3 totals 18 residues. The DNA for the CDR3 is TGTGCCAGCAGCAGACCCCCGGCGGGAGGGCCCTCTAGAGATACGCAGTATTTT. The encoded protein is CASSRPPAGGPSRDTQYF.

The chain combines TRBV5-6 with TRBJ2-7, with a tentative D call TRBD1 (6 bases). Germline V gene sequence: CDR1 SGHDT, CDR2 YYEEEE. CDR3 size: 14 residues. V was trimmed by 3 bases and J by 4 bases, leaving 14 bases between them. The DNA of the CDR3 is TGTGCCAGCAGCTCCCTACAGGGTAGGTACGAGCAGTACTTC. The encoded protein is CASSSLQGRYEQYF.